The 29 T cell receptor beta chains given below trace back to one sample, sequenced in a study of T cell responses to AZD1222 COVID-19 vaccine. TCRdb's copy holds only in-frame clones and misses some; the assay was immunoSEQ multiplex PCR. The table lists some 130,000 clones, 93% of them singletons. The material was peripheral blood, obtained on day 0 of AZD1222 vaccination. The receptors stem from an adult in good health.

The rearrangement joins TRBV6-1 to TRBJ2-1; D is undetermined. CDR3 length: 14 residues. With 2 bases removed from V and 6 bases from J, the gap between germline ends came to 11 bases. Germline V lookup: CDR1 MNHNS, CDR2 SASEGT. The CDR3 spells CASSEFKYFNEQFF. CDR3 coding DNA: TGTGCCAGCAGTGAATTTAAGTATTTCAATGAGCAGTTCTTC.

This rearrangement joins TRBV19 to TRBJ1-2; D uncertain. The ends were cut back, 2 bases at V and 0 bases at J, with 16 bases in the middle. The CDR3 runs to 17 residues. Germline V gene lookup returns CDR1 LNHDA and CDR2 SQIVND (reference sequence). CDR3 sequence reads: CASSIMQGRTANYGYTF. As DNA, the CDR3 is TGTGCCAGTAGTATAATGCAAGGCAGGACGGCTAACTATGGCTACACCTTC.

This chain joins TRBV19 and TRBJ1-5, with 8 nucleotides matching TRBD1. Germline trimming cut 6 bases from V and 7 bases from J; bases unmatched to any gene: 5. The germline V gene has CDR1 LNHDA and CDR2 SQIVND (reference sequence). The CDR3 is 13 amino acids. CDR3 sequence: CASSLQGVQPQHF. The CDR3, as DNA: TGTGCCAGTAGCTTACAGGGGGTGCAGCCCCAGCATTTT.

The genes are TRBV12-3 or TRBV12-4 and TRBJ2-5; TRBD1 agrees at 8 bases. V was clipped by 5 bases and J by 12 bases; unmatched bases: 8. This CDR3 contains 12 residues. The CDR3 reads CASSPGQDPKYF. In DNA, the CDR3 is TGTGCCAGCAGTCCGGGACAGGACCCTAAGTACTTC.

Here the CDR3 DNA reads TGTGCCAGCAGCCTACCCGTTAATAGCGGCCCGAGCTACGAGCAGTACTTC. This translates into CASSLPVNSGPSYEQYF. This chain joins TRBV7-2 and TRBJ2-7; weak D call: TRBD2 (6 bases). This CDR3 is 17 amino acids long. Germline V gives CDR1 SGHTA, CDR2 FQGNSA. V lost 5 bases and J 3 bases, leaving 23 bases between the germline ends. The entire variable domain, with the rest obtained from reference TRBV7-2 and TRBJ2-7, is as follows: GAGVSQSPSNKVTEKGKDVELRCDPISGHTALYWYRQSLGQGLEFLIYFQGNSAPDKSGLPSDRFSAERTGGSVSTLTIQRTQQEDSAVYLCASSLPVNSGPSYEQYFGPGTRLTVT.

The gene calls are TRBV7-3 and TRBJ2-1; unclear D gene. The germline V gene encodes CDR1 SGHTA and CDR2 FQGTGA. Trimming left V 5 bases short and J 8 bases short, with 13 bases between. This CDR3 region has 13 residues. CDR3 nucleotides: TGTGCCAGCAGCCTCCCCTCTAGGGATGAGCAGTTCTTC. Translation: CASSLPSRDEQFF. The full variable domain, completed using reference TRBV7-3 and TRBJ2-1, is GAGVSQTPSNKVTEKGKYVELRCDPISGHTALYWYRQSLGQGPEFLIYFQGTGAADDSGLPNDRFFAVRPEGSVSTLKIQRTERGDSAVYLCASSLPSRDEQFFGPGTRLTVL.

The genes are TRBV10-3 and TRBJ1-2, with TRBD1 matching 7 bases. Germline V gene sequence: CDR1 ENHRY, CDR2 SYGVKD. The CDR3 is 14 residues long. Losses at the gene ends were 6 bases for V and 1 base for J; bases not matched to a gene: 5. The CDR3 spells CAISQTGFNYGYTF. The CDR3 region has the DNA TGTGCCATCAGCCAGACAGGGTTTAACTATGGCTACACCTTC.

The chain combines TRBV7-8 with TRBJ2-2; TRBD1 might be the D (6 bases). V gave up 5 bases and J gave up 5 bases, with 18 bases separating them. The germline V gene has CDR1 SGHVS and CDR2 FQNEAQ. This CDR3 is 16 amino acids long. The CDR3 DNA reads TGTGCCAGCAGCCGCATAGGGACACCAAATACCGGGGAGCTGTTTTTT. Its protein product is CASSRIGTPNTGELFF.

The CDR3 coding sequence is TGTGCCAGCTCACCACCGACAGGGGGCGGGAGCAATCAGCCCCAGCATTTT. Its protein product is CASSPPTGGGSNQPQHF. J is TRBJ1-5 and V is TRBV18; 10 bases are shared with TRBD1. The length of the CDR3 is 17 residues. The ends lost 0 bases at V and 1 base at J; junction bases unmatched: 3. Germline V gene sequence: CDR1 KGHSH, CDR2 LQKENI.

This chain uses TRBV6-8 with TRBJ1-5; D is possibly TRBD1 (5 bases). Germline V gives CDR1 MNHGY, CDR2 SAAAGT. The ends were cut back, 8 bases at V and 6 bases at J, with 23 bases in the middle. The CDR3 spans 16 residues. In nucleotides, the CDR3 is TGTGCCAGCCCCTTACCCTTCGACAGAAGGGTTCAGCCCCAGCATTTT. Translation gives CASPLPFDRRVQPQHF.

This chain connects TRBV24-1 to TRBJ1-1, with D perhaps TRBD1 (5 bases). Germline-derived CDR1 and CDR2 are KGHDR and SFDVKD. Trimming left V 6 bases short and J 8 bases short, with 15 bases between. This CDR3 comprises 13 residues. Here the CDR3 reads CATSPLDGGEAFF. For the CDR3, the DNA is TGTGCCACCAGTCCGCTAGACGGGGGGGAAGCTTTCTTT.

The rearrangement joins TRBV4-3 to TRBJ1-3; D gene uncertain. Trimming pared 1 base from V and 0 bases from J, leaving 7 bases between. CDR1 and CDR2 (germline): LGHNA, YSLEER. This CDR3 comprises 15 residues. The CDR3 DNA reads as TGCGCCAGCAGCCAAGTCCGGTTCTCTGGAAACACCATATATTTT. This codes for CASSQVRFSGNTIYF.

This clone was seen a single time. The CDR3 reads CASSLPCRDRTYEQYF. The CDR3 DNA sequence: TGTGCCAGCAGCTTACCCTGCAGGGACAGGACCTACGAGCAGTACTTC. The chain uses TRBV7-3 and TRBJ2-7, with TRBD1 identical over 8 bases. Germline V gives CDR1 SGHTA, CDR2 FQGTGA. The CDR3 consists of 16 residues. The J segment lost 2 bases and the V segment lost 2 bases, leaving 8 bases of the junction unmatched.

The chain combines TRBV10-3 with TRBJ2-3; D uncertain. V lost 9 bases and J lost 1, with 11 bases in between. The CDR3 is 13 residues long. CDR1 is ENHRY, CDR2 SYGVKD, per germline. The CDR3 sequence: CAIREGGTDTQYF. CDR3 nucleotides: TGTGCCATACGAGAAGGAGGCACAGATACGCAGTATTTT.

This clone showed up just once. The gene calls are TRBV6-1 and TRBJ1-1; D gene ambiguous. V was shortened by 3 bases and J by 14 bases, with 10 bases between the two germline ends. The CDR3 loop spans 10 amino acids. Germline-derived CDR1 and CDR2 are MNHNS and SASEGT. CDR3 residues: CASSDPTWFF. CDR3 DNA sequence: TGTGCCAGCAGTGATCCGACATGGTTCTTT.

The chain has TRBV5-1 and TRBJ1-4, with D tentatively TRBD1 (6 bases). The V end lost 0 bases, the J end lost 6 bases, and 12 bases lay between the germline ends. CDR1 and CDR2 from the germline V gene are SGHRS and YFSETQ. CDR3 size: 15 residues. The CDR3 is CASSLGTGRDEKLFF. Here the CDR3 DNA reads TGCGCCAGCAGCTTGGGTACAGGGAGGGATGAAAAACTGTTTTTT.

The DNA for the CDR3 is TGTGCTAGTGGTTTGGCGACAGGGAGGAGCACTGAAGCTTTCTTT. This codes for CASGLATGRSTEAFF. This chain links TRBV12-5 with TRBJ1-1, with 7 bases aligning to TRBD1. There are 15 residues in the CDR3. Unmatched junction bases numbered 6, after V lost 1 base and J lost 4 bases. Per germline, CDR1 LGHNT and CDR2 FRNRAP. Drawing the rest from reference TRBV12-5 and TRBJ1-1, the complete variable domain is DARVTQTPRHKVTEMGQEVTMRCQPILGHNTVFWYRQTMMQGLELLAYFRNRAPLDDSGMPKDRFSAEMPDATLATLKIQPSEPRDSAVYFCASGLATGRSTEAFFGQGTRLTVV.

In DNA form, the CDR3 reads TGCGCCAGCAGTAGGCGGACTCAAGCGAACACCGGGGAGCTGTTTTTT. It specifies CASSRRTQANTGELFF. The rearrangement uses TRBV5-1 and TRBJ2-2, with D perhaps matching TRBD2 (5 bases). V lost 5 bases and J lost 0, with 14 bases in between. Germline-derived CDR1 and CDR2 are SGHRS and YFSETQ. The length of the CDR3 is 16 residues.

The CDR3 sequence: CASRLDTGRNTEAFF. CDR3 DNA sequence: TGCGCCAGCAGACTAGACACAGGTAGGAACACTGAAGCTTTCTTT. The chain links TRBV5-1 to TRBJ1-1, with D tentatively TRBD1 (5 bases). This CDR3 has 15 amino acids. The V gene lost 5 bases and the J gene lost 1 base, with 15 bases spanning the gap. Germline CDR1 SGHRS, CDR2 YFSETQ. Supplemented by reference TRBV5-1 and TRBJ1-1, the full variable domain reads KAGVTQTPRYLIKTRGQQVTLSCSPISGHRSVSWYQQTPGQGLQFLFEYFSETQRNKGNFPGRFSGRQFSNSRSEMNVSTLELGDSALYLCASRLDTGRNTEAFFGQGTRLTVV.

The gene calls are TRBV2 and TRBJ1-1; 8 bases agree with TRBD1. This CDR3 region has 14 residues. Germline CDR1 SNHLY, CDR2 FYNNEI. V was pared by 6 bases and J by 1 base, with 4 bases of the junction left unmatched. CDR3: CASRQGQGNTEAFF. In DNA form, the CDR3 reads TGTGCCAGCAGGCAAGGACAGGGGAACACTGAAGCTTTCTTT.

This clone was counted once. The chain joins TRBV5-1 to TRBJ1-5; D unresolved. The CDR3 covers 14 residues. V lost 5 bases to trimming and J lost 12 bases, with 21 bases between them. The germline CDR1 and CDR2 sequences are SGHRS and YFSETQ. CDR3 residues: CASRYAGPHDIQHF. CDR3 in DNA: TGCGCCAGCAGATATGCGGGTCCCCATGATATCCAGCATTTT.

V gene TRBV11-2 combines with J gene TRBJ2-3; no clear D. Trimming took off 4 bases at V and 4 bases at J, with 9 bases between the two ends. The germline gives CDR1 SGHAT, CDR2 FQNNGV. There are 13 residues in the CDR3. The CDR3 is CASSSLEADTQYF. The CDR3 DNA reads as TGTGCCAGCAGCTCGCTAGAGGCAGATACGCAGTATTTT.

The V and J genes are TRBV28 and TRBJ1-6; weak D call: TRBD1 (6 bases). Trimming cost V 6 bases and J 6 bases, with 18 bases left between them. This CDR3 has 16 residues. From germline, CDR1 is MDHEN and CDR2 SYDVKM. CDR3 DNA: TGTGCCAGCAGCTCCAGGGAGGGGGTGGGTAATTCACCCCTCCACTTT. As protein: CASSSREGVGNSPLHF. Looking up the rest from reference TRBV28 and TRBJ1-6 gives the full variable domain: DVKVTQSSRYLVKRTGEKVFLECVQDMDHENMFWYRQDPGLGLRLIYFSYDVKMKEKGDIPEGYSVSREKKERFSLILESASTNQTSMYLCASSSREGVGNSPLHFGNGTRLTVT.

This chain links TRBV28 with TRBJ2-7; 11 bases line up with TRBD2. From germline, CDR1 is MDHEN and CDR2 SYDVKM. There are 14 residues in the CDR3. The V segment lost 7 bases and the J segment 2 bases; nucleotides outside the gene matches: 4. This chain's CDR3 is CASNRLAGTYEQYF. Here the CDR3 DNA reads TGTGCCAGCAACAGACTAGCGGGGACCTACGAGCAGTACTTC.

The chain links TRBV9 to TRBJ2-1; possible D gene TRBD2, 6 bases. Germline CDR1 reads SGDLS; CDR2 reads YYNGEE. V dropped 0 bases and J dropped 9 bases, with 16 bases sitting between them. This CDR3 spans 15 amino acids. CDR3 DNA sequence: TGTGCCAGCAGCGTAGTAGAAGCGGGCGCGGGTGAGCAGTTCTTC. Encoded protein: CASSVVEAGAGEQFF. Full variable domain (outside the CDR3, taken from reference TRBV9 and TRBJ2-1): DSGVTQTPKHLITATGQRVTLRCSPRSGDLSVYWYQQSLDQGLQFLIQYYNGEERAKGNILERFSAQQFPDLHSELNLSSLELGDSALYFCASSVVEAGAGEQFFGPGTRLTVL.

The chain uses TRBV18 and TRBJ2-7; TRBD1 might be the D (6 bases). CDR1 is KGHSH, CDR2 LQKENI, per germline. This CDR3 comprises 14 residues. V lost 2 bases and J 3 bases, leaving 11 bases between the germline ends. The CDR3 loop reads CASSPGQTHYEQYF. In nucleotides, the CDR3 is TGTGCCAGCTCACCAGGACAGACCCACTACGAGCAGTACTTC.

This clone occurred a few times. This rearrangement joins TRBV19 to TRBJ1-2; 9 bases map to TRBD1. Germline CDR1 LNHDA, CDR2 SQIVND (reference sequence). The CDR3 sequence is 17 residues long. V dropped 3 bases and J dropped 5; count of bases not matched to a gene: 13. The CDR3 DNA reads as TGTGCCAGTAGTATTCTTCGCGGGACAGGGAAGGCTTATGGCTACACCTTC. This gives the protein CASSILRGTGKAYGYTF.

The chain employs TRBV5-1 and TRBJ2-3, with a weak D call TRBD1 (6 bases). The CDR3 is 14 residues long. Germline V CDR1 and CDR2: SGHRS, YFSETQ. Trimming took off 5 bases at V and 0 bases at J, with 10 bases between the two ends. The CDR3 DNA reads TGCGCCAGCAGAGGCCAGGGGAGCACAGATACGCAGTATTTT. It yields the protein CASRGQGSTDTQYF.

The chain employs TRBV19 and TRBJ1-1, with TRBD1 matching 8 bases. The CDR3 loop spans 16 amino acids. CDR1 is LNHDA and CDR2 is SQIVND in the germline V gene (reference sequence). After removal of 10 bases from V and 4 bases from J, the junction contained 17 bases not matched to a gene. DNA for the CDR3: TGTGCCACCTCCGAACAGACAGGGGCCTTAAGCACTGAAGCTTTCTTT. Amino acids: CATSEQTGALSTEAFF.